The clone carrying this T cell receptor (beta chain) has just a few counts. Its matching antigen is unknown. This sample was included in a study of spatial heterogeneity in lung cancer. Findings and caveats of the study: How many expanded intratumoral alpha and beta TCRs were present tracked the tumor mutation count, which was a count of nonsynonymous mutations.

All TCR cDNA molecules were individually tagged with a unique molecular identifier. TCRdb itself ran the 5' RACE reads through MiXCR, one entry per CDR3 protein. This sample yields roughly 19,000 distinct CDR3 sequences, of which more than 15% are seen a single time; under 40% belongs to the top ten. V dropped 5 bases and J dropped 5; count of bases not matched to a gene: 10. The CDR3 has 14 amino acids. Germline CDR1 reads SQVTM; CDR2 reads ANQGSEA. Time point specified: sample taken at primary tumor resection. The donors were approximately 65 patients with non-small cell lung cancer that was early-stage and untreated. In each case, whole RNA from tumor, nontumor lung or frozen PBMC was sequenced unsorted.

The genes are TRBV29-1 and TRBJ2-3, with 7 bases aligning to TRBD2. This sequence originates from a female donor with early-stage non-small cell lung cancer. The material was lung tumor tissue, obtained at surgery. The CDR3 region is CSVRLSGSQDTQYF. The CDR3 region has the DNA TGCAGCGTTCGTCTTAGCGGGTCGCAAGATACGCAGTATTTT.